This TCR beta chain came from a study of blood T cell repertoires in COVID-19. The overall study: There were acute and convalescent COVID-19 samples, and they came from the United States, Italy and Spain. T cells, B-cell-depleted T cells, or PBMCs supplied cDNA or gDNA.

As processed by the authors: Reference gene primer amplification yielded estimated nucleated cell counts. Profiling relied on immunoSEQ multiplex PCR, and the TCRdb table lists in-frame clones only, not all of them. V, J and clone size reflect that table, while D and trimming were determined from the DNA. The repertoire holds about 59,000 clones, with roughly 80% as singletons. The CDR3 spans 13 residues. The germline CDR1 and CDR2 sequences are SGHNT and YYREEE (reference sequence). Trimming shortened V by 5 bases and J by 5 bases, and 14 bases separated the two germline ends. This chain links TRBV5-4 with TRBJ2-7; D is ambiguous. This receptor was obtained from a man of 80 years or more with acute or convalescent COVID-19. The sample taken for sequencing was peripheral blood. CDR3 in amino acids: CASSLGPSDEQYF. In DNA form, the CDR3 reads TGTGCCAGCAGTCTGGGCCCCTCGGACGAGCAGTACTTC.